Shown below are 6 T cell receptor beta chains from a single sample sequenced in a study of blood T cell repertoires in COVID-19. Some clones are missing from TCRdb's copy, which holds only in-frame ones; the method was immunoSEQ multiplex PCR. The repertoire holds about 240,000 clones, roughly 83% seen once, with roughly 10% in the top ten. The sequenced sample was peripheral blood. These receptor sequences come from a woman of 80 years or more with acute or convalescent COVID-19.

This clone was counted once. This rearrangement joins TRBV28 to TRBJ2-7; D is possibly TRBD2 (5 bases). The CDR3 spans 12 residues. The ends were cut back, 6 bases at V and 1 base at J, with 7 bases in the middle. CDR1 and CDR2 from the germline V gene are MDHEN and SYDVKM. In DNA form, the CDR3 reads TGTGCCAGCAGAGGAGGATCCTACGAGCAGTACTTC. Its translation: CASRGGSYEQYF.

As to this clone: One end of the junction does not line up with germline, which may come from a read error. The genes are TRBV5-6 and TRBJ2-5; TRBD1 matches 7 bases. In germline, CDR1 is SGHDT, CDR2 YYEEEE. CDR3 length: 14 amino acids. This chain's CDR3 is CASSLGQYQETQYF. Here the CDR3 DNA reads TGTGCCAGCAGTTTGGGACAGTACCAAGAGACCCAGTACTTC.

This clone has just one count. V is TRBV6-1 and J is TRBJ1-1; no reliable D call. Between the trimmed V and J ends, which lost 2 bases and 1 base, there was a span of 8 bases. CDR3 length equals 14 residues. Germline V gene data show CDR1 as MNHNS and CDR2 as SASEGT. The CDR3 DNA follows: TGTGCCAGCAGTGAACACCACGGGAACACTGAAGCTTTCTTT. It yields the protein CASSEHHGNTEAFF.

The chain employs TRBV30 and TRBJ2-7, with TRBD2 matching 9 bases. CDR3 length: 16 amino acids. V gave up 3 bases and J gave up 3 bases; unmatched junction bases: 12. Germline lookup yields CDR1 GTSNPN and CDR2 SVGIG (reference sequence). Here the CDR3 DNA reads TGTGCCTGGAGGGCGGGAGGGGTCATGTCTCACTACGAGCAGTACTTC. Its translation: CAWRAGGVMSHYEQYF. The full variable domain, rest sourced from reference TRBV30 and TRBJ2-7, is SQTIHQWPATLVQPVGSPLSLECTVEGTSNPNLYWYRQAAGRGLQLLFYSVGIGQISSEVPQNLSASRPQDRQFILSSKKLLLSDSGFYLCAWRAGGVMSHYEQYFGPGTRLTVT.

Written as DNA, the CDR3 is TGTGCCAGTAGTTCCCCCCCGACAGGGGAACGTGGCTACACCTTC. Translated, it gives CASSSPPTGERGYTF. The chain joins TRBV19 to TRBJ1-2, with 8 bases matching TRBD1. V gave up 5 bases and J gave up 7 bases; unmatched junction bases: 12. Germline-derived CDR1 and CDR2 are LNHDA and SQIVND (reference sequence). This CDR3 has 15 residues.

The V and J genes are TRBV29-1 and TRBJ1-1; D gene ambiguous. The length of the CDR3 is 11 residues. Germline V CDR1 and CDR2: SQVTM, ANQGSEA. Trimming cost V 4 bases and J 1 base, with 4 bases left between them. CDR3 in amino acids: CSVGQNTEAFF. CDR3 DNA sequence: TGCAGCGTTGGTCAGAACACTGAAGCTTTCTTT.